This T cell receptor beta chain emerged from a study of blood T cell repertoires in COVID-19. Study overall: Samples of COVID-19 (acute and convalescent) were obtained from the United States, Italy and Spain. In each case, the material was cDNA or gDNA derived from T cells, B-cell-depleted T cells, or PBMCs.

Authors' analysis steps: Cell counts per sample came from amplifying reference gene primers. Only in-frame clones appear in the TCRdb table, and some are missing; sequencing was by immunoSEQ multiplex PCR. The V and J calls and clone size come from that table; D and trimming were worked out from the DNA. The sample consists of hundreds of thousands of clones, over 70% of them appearing once. CDR3 length: 11 amino acids. The V end lost 2 bases, the J end lost 4 bases, and 4 bases lay between the germline ends. Germline lookup yields CDR1 SGHTS and CDR2 YDEGEE. This clone showed up just a few times. Material: peripheral blood. The receptor was derived from a woman aged 45-65 years with acute or convalescent COVID-19. The chain links TRBV5-8 to TRBJ2-7; no clear D. CDR3 sequence reads: CASSFLYEQYF. The CDR3 bases are TGTGCCAGCAGCTTCTTATACGAGCAGTACTTC.